The clone carrying this TCR beta chain was detected only a few times. The antigen is unknown. The sample belongs to a study of T-cell reconstitution after alpha-beta-depleted transplantation in children. Using unique molecular identifiers, the investigators prepared the TCRbeta library. TCRdb re-analysed the PCR reads in MiXCR, keeping a single row per CDR3 protein. The table shows about 250,000 distinct CDR3 sequences, with approximately 24% occurring only once. Overall study results and limits: Reportedly, alpha-beta T cells present about two months post-transplant originated from several hundred expanded clones of graft origin. From newly produced T cells came most of the T-cell counts and diversity one year after transplant. Some patients showed high day-60 TCRbeta diversity, which derived from surviving recipient T cells and thymic progenitors.

V shed 7 bases, J shed 6 bases, and the junction held 6 bases outside the gene matches. The CDR3 runs 13 residues. The TCR sequence derives from a female patient aged 2-9 years who had a stem cell transplant for congenital amegakaryocytic thrombocytopenia, so the T cells may come from the graft donor. The chain has TRBV12-3 or TRBV12-4 and TRBJ2-1; 7 nucleotides match TRBD2. The sample consisted of PBMCs, mostly from graft donor cells, taken 360 days after TCRalphabeta/CD19-depleted stem cell transplant. The CDR3 protein is CASTLWEGNEQFF. CDR3 bases: TGTGCCAGCACCCTGTGGGAGGGCAATGAGCAGTTCTTC.